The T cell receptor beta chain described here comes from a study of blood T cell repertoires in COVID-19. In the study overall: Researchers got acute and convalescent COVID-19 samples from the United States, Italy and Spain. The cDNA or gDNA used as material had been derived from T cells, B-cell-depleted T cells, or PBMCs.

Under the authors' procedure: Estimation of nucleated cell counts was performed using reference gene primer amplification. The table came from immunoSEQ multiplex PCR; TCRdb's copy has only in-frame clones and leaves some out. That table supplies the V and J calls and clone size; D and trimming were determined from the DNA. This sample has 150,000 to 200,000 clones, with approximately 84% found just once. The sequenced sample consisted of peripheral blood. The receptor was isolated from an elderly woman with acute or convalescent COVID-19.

The CDR3 here is CASSQALAPTHNEQFF. The CDR3 nucleotides are TGCGCCAGCAGCCAAGCGCTAGCCCCAACGCACAATGAGCAGTTCTTC. The V gene is TRBV4-1, the J gene TRBJ2-1, with D possibly TRBD2 on 5 matching bases. The germline gives CDR1 MGHRA, CDR2 YSYEKL. The CDR3 runs to 16 residues. Trimming shortened V by 1 base and J by 5 bases, and 15 bases separated the two germline ends.